This TCR beta chain stems from a study of shared clonotypes between healthy human individuals. Study at large: Per donor, CD8 memory used one plate, CD8 naive used two, CD4 memory used three and CD4 naive used three.

CDR3 length: 12 amino acids. In germline, CDR1 is MNHNY, CDR2 SVGAGI (reference sequence). Trimming took off 2 bases at V and 9 bases at J, with 5 bases between the two ends. The material for each subset, its genomic DNA, was split evenly across several immunoSEQ plates. The input for sorted-subset replicate PCRs was around 200 ng DNA, around 27,000 T cell genomes. Assay: immunoSEQ multiplex PCR; the TCRdb copy retains only in-frame clones and omits some. The sample carries about 1 million clones, under 80% recorded once. This receptor was taken from a man aged 18 to 29 in good health. Material for sequencing was memory CD4+ T cells sorted from blood. Indicated subset: CD45RA-negative fraction. This sequence joins TRBV6-6 and TRBJ1-6; D gene unclear. CDR3 residues: CASSYRGSPLHF. CDR3 bases: TGTGCCAGCAGTTACCGAGGTTCACCCCTCCACTTT.